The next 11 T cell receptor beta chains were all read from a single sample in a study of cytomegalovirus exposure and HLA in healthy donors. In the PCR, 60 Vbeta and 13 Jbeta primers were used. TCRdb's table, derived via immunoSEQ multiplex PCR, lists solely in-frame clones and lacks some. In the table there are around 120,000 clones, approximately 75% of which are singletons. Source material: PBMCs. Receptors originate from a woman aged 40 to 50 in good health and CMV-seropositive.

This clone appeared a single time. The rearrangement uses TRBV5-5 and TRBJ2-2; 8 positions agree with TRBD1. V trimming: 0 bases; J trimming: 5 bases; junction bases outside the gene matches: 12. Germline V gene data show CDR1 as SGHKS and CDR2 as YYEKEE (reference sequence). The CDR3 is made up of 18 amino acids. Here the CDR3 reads CASSLGRFAGGKTGELFF. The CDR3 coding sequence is TGTGCCAGCAGCTTGGGGCGTTTTGCAGGGGGCAAAACCGGGGAGCTGTTTTTT.

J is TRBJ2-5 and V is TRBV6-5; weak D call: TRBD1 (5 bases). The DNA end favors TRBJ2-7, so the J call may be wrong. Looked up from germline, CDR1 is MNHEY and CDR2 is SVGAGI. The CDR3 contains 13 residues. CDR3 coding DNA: TGTGCCAGCAGCCCAGGGATTACCTACGAGCAGTACTTC. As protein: CASSPGITYEQYF.

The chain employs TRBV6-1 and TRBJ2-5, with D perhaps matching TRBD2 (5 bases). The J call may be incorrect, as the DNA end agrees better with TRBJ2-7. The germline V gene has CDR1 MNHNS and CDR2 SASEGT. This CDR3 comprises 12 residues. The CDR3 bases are TGTGCCAGCAGTGAAACGGGGTACGAGCAGTACTTC. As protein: CASSETGYEQYF.

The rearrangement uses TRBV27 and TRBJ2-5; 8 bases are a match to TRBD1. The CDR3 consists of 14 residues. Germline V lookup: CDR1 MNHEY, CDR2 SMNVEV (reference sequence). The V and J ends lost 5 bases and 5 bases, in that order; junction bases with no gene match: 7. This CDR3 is CASSPGQGMETQYF. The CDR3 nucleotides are TGTGCCAGCAGTCCCGGACAGGGAATGGAGACCCAGTACTTC.

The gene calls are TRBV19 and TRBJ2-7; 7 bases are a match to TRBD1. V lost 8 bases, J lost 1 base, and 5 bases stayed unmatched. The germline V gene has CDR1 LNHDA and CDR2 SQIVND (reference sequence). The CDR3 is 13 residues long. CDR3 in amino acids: CASYDRVSYEQYF. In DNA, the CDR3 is TGTGCCAGTTACGACAGGGTTTCCTACGAGCAGTACTTC.

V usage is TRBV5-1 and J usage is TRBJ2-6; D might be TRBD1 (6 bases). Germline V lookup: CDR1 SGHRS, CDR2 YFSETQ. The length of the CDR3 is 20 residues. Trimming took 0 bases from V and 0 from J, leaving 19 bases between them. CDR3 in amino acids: CASSLAHLDSSRSGANVLTF. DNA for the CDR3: TGCGCCAGCAGCTTGGCTCATTTGGACAGTTCCCGCTCTGGGGCCAACGTCCTGACTTTC.

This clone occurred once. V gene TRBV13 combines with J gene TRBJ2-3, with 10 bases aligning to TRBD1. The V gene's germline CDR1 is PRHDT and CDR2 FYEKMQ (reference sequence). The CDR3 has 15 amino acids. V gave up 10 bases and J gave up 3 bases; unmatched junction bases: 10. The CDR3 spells CATTGTGVLTDTQYF. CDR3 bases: TGTGCCACCACCGGGACAGGGGTATTAACAGATACGCAGTATTTT. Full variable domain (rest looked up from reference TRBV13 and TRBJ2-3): AAGVIQSPRHLIKEKRETATLKCYPIPRHDTVYWYQQGPGQDPQFLISFYEKMQSDKGSIPDRFSAQQFSDYHSELNMSSLELGDSALYFCATTGTGVLTDTQYFGPGTRLTVL.

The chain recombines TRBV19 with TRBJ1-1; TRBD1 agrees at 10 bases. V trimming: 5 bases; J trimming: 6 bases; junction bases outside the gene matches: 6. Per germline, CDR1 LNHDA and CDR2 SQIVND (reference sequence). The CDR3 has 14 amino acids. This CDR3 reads CASSGVDRGAEAFF. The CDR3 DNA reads TGTGCCAGTAGTGGGGTGGACAGGGGGGCTGAAGCTTTCTTT.

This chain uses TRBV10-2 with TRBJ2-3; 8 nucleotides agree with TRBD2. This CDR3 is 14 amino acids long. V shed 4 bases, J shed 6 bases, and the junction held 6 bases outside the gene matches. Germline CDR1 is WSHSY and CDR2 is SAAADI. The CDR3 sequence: CASSVRGGGDTQYF. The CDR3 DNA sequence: TGCGCCAGCAGTGTTCGGGGGGGCGGGGATACGCAGTATTTT.

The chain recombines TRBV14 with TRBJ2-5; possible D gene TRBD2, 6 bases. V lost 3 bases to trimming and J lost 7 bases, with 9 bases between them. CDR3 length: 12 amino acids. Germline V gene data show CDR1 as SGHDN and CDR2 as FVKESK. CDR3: CASSHLGGTQYF. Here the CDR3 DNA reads TGTGCCAGCAGCCACCTGGGAGGGACCCAGTACTTC.

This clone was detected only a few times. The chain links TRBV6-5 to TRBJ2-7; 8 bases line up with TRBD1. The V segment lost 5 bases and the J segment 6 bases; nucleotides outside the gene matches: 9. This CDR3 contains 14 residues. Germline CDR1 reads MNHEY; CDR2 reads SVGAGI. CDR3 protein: CASSRTGQHAEQYF. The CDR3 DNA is TGTGCCAGCAGTCGGACAGGGCAACACGCCGAGCAGTACTTC.